The sequence of this T cell receptor beta chain was determined in a study of cytomegalovirus exposure and HLA in healthy donors. This CDR3 contains 13 residues. V lost 0 bases and J 6 bases, leaving 6 bases between the germline ends. Germline V gene sequence: CDR1 SGDLS, CDR2 YYNGEE. There were likely unrecorded immune exposures, though donors were nominally healthy when sampled. Vbeta (60) and Jbeta (13) primers were used in the PCR. Method: immunoSEQ multiplex PCR; TCRdb's copy keeps in-frame clones and lacks some. The sample lists about 140,000 clones, 70% to 85% occurring once. The sequence came from a man between 40 and 49 years old in good health and CMV-seronegative. The chain recombines TRBV9 with TRBJ2-2; no definite D call. Sequences were obtained from PBMCs. The CDR3 reads CASSVAFAGELFF. The CDR3 nucleotides read TGTGCCAGCAGCGTAGCTTTTGCCGGGGAGCTGTTTTTT.